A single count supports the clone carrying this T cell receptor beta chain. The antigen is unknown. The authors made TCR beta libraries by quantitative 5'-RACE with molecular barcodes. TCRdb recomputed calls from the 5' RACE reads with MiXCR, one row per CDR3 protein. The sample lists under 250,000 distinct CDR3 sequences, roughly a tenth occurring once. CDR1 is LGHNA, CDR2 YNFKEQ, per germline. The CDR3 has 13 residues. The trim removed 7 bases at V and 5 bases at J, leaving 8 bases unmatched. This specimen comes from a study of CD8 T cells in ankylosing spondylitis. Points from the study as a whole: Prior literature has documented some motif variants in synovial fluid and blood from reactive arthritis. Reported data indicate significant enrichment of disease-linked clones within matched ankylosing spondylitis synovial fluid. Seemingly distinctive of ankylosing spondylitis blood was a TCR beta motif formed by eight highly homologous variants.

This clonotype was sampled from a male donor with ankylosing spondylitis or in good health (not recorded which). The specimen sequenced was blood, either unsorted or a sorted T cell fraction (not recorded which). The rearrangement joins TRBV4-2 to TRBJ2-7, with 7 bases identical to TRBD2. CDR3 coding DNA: TGTGCCAGCAACCGAGGGGAGGGCCACGAGCAGTACTTC. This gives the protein CASNRGEGHEQYF.